One sample yielded the 3 T cell receptor beta chains listed below, sequenced in a study of T cells in Graves' hyperthyroidism and ophthalmopathy. RNA transcripts gave rise to amplified TCR beta CDR3 regions. HTBI primers were used for first-round RT-PCR of the TCR CDR3. From the multiplex PCR reads, TCRdb called clonotypes with MiXCR, one entry per CDR3 protein. This sample has about 580,000 distinct CDR3 sequences; approximately 13% occur once, and the top ten carry almost 6%. Sequencing was done on a sample of blood. These TCRs come from a woman younger than 45 with Graves' hyperthyroidism that later progressed to Graves' ophthalmopathy.

This clonotype was seen repeatedly, ten times or more. The chain couples TRBV29-1 to TRBJ1-1, with 7 nucleotides matching TRBD1. CDR3 length: 14 amino acids. CDR1 and CDR2 (germline): SQVTM, ANQGSEA. V lost 7 bases and J lost 4; bases outside the gene matches: 12. CDR3 amino acids: CSGESQGESTEAFF. The CDR3 DNA reads as TGCAGCGGAGAGAGTCAGGGGGAAAGCACTGAAGCTTTCTTT.

The V call is TRBV12-3 or TRBV12-4, the J call TRBJ2-1; D is uncertain. V lost 6 bases and J lost 9, with 6 bases in between. The CDR3 has 10 amino acids. CDR3: CASRSVEQFF. The CDR3 DNA follows: TGTGCCAGCAGAAGCGTTGAGCAGTTCTTC.

This clonotype was detected ten times or more. V and J are TRBV9 and TRBJ2-7; TRBD1 is a possible D gene (6 bases). CDR1 and CDR2 (germline): SGDLS, YYNGEE. The CDR3 contains 13 residues. V shed 4 bases and J shed 7 bases, with 15 bases lying between them. CDR3 sequence (DNA): TGTGCCAGCAGCCCGAGACAGGTTGAGGAGCAGTACTTC. It yields the protein CASSPRQVEEQYF.